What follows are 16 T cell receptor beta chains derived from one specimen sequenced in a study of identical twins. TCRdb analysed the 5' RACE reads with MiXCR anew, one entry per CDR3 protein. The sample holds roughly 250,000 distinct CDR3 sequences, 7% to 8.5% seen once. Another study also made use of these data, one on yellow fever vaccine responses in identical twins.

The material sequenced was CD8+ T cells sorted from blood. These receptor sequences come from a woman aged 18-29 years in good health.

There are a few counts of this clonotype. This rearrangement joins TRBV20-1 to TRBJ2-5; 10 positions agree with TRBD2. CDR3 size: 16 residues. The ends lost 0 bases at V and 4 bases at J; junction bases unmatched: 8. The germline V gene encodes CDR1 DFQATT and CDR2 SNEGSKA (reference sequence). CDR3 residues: CSARDVLAGDIETQYF. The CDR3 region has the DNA TGCAGTGCTAGAGATGTCCTAGCGGGGGACATAGAGACCCAGTACTTC.

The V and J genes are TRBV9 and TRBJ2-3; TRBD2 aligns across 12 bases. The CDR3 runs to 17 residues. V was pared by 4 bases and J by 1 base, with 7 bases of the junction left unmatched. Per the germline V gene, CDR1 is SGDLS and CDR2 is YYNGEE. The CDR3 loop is CASSRRLAGERTDTQYF. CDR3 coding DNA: TGTGCCAGCAGCCGCCGACTAGCGGGAGAACGCACAGATACGCAGTATTTT.

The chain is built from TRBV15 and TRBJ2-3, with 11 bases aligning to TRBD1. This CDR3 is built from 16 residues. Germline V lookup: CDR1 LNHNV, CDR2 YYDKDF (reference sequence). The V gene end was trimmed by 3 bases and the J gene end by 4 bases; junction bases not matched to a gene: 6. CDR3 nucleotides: TGTGCCACCAGCAGCCGGACAGGGGGCAGCTCAGATACGCAGTATTTT. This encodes CATSSRTGGSSDTQYF. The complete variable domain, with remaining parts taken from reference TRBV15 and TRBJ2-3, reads DAMVIQNPRYQVTQFGKPVTLSCSQTLNHNVMYWYQQKSSQAPKLLFHYYDKDFNNEADTPDNFQSRRPNTSFCFLDIRSPGLGDTAMYLCATSSRTGGSSDTQYFGPGTRLTVL.

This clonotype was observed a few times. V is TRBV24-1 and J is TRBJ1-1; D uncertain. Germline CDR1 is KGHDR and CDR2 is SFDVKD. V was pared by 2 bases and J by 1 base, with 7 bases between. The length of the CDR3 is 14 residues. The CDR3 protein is CATSDSTRNTEAFF. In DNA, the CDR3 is TGTGCCACCAGTGATTCCACTAGGAACACTGAAGCTTTCTTT.

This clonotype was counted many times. The CDR3 region has the DNA TGTGCCAGCAGTTTGCTGAACAGGGTTAACACTGAAGCTTTCTTT. Its protein is CASSLLNRVNTEAFF. This chain links TRBV27 with TRBJ1-1, with a weak D call TRBD1 (6 bases). Per germline, CDR1 MNHEY and CDR2 SMNVEV (reference sequence). This CDR3 is 15 amino acids long. V was pared by 3 bases and J by 2 bases, with 13 bases between.

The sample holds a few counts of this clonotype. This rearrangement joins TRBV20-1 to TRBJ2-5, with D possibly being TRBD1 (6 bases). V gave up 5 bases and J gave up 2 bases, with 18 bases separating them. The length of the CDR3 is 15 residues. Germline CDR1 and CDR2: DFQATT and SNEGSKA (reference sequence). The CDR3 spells CSAVEANREQETQYF. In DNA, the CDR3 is TGCAGTGCTGTAGAAGCCAACAGGGAACAAGAGACCCAGTACTTC.

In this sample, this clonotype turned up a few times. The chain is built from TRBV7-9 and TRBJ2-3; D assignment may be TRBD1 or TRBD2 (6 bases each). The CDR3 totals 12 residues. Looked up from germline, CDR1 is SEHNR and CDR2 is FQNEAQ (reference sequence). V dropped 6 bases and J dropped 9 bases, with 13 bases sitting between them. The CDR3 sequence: CASRTQGGTQYF. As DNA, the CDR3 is TGTGCCAGCAGAACACAGGGAGGCACGCAGTATTTT.

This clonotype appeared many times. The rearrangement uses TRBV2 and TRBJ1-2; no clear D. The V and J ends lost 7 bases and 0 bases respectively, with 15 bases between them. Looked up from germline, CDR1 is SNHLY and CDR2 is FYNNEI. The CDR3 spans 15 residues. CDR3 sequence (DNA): TGTGCCAGCATGGGGAGTTTCCAAGCTAACTATGGCTACACCTTC. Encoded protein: CASMGSFQANYGYTF.

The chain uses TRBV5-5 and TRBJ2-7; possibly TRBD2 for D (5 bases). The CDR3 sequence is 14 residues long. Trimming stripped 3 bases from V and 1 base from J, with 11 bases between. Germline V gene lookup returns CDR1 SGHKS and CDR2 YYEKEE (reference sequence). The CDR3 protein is CASSSFGVSYEQYV. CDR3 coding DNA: TGTGCCAGCAGCTCCTTCGGGGTTTCCTACGAGCAGTACGTC.

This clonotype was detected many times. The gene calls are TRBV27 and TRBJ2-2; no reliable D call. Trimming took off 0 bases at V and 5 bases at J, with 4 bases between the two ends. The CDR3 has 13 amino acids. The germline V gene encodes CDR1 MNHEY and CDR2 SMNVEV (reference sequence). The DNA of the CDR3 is TGTGCCAGCAGTTTATCGTGGACCGGGGAGCTGTTTTTT. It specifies CASSLSWTGELFF.

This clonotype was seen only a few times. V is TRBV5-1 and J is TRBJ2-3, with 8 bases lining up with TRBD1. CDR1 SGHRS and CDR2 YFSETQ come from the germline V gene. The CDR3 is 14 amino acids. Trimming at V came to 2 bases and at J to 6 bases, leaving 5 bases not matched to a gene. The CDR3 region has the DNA TGCGCCAGCAGCTTCGAGACAGGGGTGGATACGCAGTATTTT. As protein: CASSFETGVDTQYF.

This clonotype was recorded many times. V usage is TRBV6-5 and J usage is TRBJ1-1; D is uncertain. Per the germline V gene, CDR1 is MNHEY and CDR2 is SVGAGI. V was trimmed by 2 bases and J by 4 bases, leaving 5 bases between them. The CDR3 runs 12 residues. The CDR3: CASSYGSTEAFF. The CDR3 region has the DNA TGTGCCAGCAGTTACGGCAGCACTGAAGCTTTCTTT.

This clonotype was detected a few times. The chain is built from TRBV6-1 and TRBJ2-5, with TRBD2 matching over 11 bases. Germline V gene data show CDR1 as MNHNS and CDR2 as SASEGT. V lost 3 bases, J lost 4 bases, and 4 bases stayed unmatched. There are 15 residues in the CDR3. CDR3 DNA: TGTGCCAGCAGTGATAGCGGGAGGGCTGGAGAGACCCAGTACTTC. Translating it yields CASSDSGRAGETQYF.

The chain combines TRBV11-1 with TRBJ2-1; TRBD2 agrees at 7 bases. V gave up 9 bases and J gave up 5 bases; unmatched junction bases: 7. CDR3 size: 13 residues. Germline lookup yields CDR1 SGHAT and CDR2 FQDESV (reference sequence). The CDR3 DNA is TGTGCCAGTTTCGGGGGGAAGGACAATGAGCAGTTCTTC. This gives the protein CASFGGKDNEQFF.

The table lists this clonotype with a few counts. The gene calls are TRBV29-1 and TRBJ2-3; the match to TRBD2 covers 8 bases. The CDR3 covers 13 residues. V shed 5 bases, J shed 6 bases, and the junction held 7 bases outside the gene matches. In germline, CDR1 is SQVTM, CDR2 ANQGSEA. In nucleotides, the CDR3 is TGCAGCGTTAGGGCGGGGGGCGGTGATACGCAGTATTTT. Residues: CSVRAGGGDTQYF.

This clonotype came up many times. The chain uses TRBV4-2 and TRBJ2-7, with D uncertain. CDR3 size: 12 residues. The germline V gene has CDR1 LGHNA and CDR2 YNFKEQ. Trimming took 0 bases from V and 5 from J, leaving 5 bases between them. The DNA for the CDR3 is TGTGCCAGCAGCCAAGATGATGACGAGCAGTACTTC. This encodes CASSQDDDEQYF.